Listed below are T cell receptor beta chains from one sample, sequenced in a study of blood T cell repertoires in COVID-19. Sequencing was performed with immunoSEQ multiplex PCR; in TCRdb, only in-frame clones are kept and a portion is missing. The table shows approximately 90,000 clones, with 80% occurring only once. The sequenced sample consisted of peripheral blood. These receptors all come from an elderly woman with acute or convalescent COVID-19. The CDR3 runs from the conserved cysteine through the conserved F or W. A D gene is named only where the DNA matches it firmly. Size is omitted from some rows. Given values are once, few, many or a class for expanded clones.

j_gene,abundance,d_gene,v_gene,CDR3aa,CDR3nt
TRBJ1-1,once,.,TRBV6-5,CASSPDRYTEAFF,TGTGCCAGCAGTCCCGACAGATACACTGAAGCTTTCTTT
TRBJ2-7,.,TRBD2,TRBV20-1,CSASSGAYEQYF,TGCAGTGCTAGTAGCGGGGCCTACGAGCAGTACTTC
TRBJ2-5,.,.,TRBV7-2,CASSLVYRGFQETQYF,TGTGCCAGCAGCTTAGTCTATCGGGGTTTCCAAGAGACCCAGTACTTC
TRBJ1-4,.,.,TRBV29-1,CSVGGGLAEKLFF,TGCAGCGTGGGTGGAGGATTAGCGGAAAAACTGTTTTTT
TRBJ2-1,.,TRBD2,TRBV5-6,CASLSSGIYNEQFF,TGTGCCAGCCTCTCTAGCGGGATTTACAATGAGCAGTTCTTC
TRBJ2-1,.,.,TRBV6-4,CASRDTLRRSEQFF,TGTGCCAGTCGGGACACACTAAGACGAAGTGAGCAGTTCTTC
TRBJ1-4,.,TRBD1,TRBV5-1,CASGQAPNEKLFF,TGCGCCAGCGGACAGGCCCCAAATGAAAAACTGTTTTTT
TRBJ1-3,.,.,TRBV7-9,CASSSWRQPSGNTIYF,TGTGCCAGCAGCTCTTGGCGGCAACCCTCTGGAAACACCATATATTTT
TRBJ1-1,few,.,TRBV29-1,CSVEADGEAFF,TGCAGCGTTGAAGCAGACGGGGAAGCTTTCTTT
TRBJ1-2,.,TRBD1,TRBV5-1,CASSLDPDRGGYGYTF,TGCGCCAGCAGCTTAGATCCTGACAGGGGTGGCTATGGCTACACCTTC
TRBJ2-3,.,TRBD2,TRBV6-6,CASSPTSGGSTDTQYF,TGTGCCAGCAGCCCCACAAGCGGGGGGTCCACAGATACGCAGTATTTT
TRBJ2-2,.,TRBD2,TRBV7-3,CASSPTLAGGQAGELFF,TGTGCCAGCAGCCCAACACTAGCGGGGGGGCAAGCCGGGGAGCTGTTTTTT
TRBJ2-3,.,TRBD2,TRBV5-5,CASSPRGAPSGVTDTQYF,TGTGCCAGCAGCCCCAGGGGGGCACCTAGCGGGGTCACAGATACGCAGTATTTT
TRBJ2-1,once,.,TRBV5-4,CASSFLKLASYNEQFF,TGTGCCAGCAGCTTTCTTAAGCTAGCCTCCTACAATGAGCAGTTCTTC
TRBJ1-2,.,.,TRBV6-6,CASSSDTTGGYTF,TGTGCCAGCAGCTCCGACACGACGGGAGGCTACACCTTC
TRBJ1-2,.,TRBD1,TRBV15,CATSKETGVSYGYTF,TGTGCCACCAGCAAGGAGACAGGGGTCTCCTATGGCTACACCTTC
TRBJ2-4,.,.,TRBV7-2,CASTAGRNIQYF,TGTGCCAGCACCGCTGGTAGAAACATTCAGTACTTC
TRBJ1-1,.,TRBD1,TRBV18,CASSPRTGGSTEAFF,TGTGCCAGCTCACCACGCACAGGGGGGAGCACTGAAGCTTTCTTT
TRBJ2-2,.,.,TRBV29-1,CSVEVVTTGELFF,TGCAGCGTTGAAGTCGTGACTACCGGGGAGCTGTTTTTT
TRBJ1-6,.,.,TRBV7-9,CASSLAGGSYNSPLHF,TGTGCCAGCAGCTTAGCGGGGGGCTCCTATAATTCACCCCTCCACTTT
TRBJ2-7,.,TRBD1,TRBV3-1/TRBV3-2,CASSLAAGGYYEQYF,TGTGCCAGCAGCCTGGCGGCAGGGGGTTACTACGAGCAGTACTTC
TRBJ2-2,.,.,TRBV3-1/TRBV3-2,CASSAKRELFF,TGTGCCAGCAGCGCAAAGCGGGAGCTGTTTTTT
TRBJ2-2,few,.,TRBV12-5,CASGLPYRFGELFF,TGTGCTAGTGGTTTGCCCTATAGATTTGGGGAGCTGTTTTTT
TRBJ1-2,.,.,TRBV19,CASSIVAGENGYTF,TGTGCCAGTAGTATAGTAGCAGGGGAAAATGGCTACACCTTC
TRBJ2-1,once,.,TRBV20-1,CSARLRGEQFF,TGCAGTGCTAGACTGAGAGGTGAGCAGTTCTTC
TRBJ2-7,few,.,TRBV6-1,CASSEVPGTYEQYF,TGTGCCAGCAGTGAAGTCCCGGGAACCTACGAGCAGTACTTC
TRBJ2-6,.,TRBD2,TRBV5-8,CASSFTSGSSGANVLTF,TGTGCCAGCAGCTTTACTAGCGGCAGCTCTGGGGCCAACGTCCTGACTTTC
TRBJ1-6,.,.,TRBV7-2,CASSSRGWVGSPLHF,TGTGCCAGCAGCTCCAGGGGTTGGGTTGGCTCACCCCTCCACTTT
TRBJ2-1,.,TRBD2,TRBV19,CASSRVTSSYNEQFF,TGTGCCAGTAGCCGGGTGACTAGCTCGTATAATGAGCAGTTCTTC
TRBJ2-7,.,.,TRBV18,CASSPPSGFYEQYF,TGTGCCAGCTCACCACCTTCAGGATTCTACGAGCAGTACTTC
TRBJ1-1,.,.,TRBV6-5,CASNLAIPNTEAFF,TGTGCCAGCAATTTGGCCATCCCAAACACTGAAGCTTTCTTT
TRBJ2-5,.,TRBD2,TRBV7-3,CASSPERGGLETQYF,TGTGCCAGCAGCCCAGAGCGGGGGGGCTTGGAGACCCAGTACTTC
TRBJ1-2,.,.,TRBV5-5,CASSNEAGLFGYGYTF,TGTGCCAGCAGCAATGAGGCAGGGCTCTTTGGCTATGGCTACACCTTC
TRBJ2-7,.,.,TRBV6-2/TRBV6-3,CASSYRTSSYEQYF,TGTGCCAGCAGTTACCGTACCAGTTCCTACGAGCAGTACTTC
TRBJ1-2,.,.,TRBV10-3,CAISELTTNYGYTF,TGTGCCATCAGTGAGTTGACTACTAACTATGGCTACACCTTC
TRBJ1-1,.,.,TRBV6-5,CASTQGYMNTEAFF,TGTGCCAGCACACAGGGCTACATGAACACTGAAGCTTTCTTT
TRBJ2-2,few,.,TRBV27,CARRGGVTDLNTGELFF,TGTGCCCGCAGGGGGGGGGTAACGGACTTAAACACCGGGGAGCTGTTTTTT
TRBJ1-2,few,.,TRBV6-5,CASSQQASNGYTF,TGTGCCAGCAGTCAACAGGCTTCTAATGGCTACACCTTC
TRBJ2-5,.,TRBD2,TRBV7-2,CASSLVGTSGAETQYF,TGTGCCAGCAGCTTAGTTGGGACTAGCGGGGCCGAGACCCAGTACTTC
TRBJ2-1,.,.,TRBV7-2,CASSLASLIYNEQFF,TGTGCCAGCAGCTTAGCTAGCCTAATCTACAATGAGCAGTTCTTC
TRBJ1-4,once,.,TRBV3-1/TRBV3-2,CASSQGFGRHAGTNEKLFF,TGTGCCAGCAGCCAAGGGTTCGGCAGACACGCTGGGACTAATGAAAAACTGTTTTTT
TRBJ1-1,.,.,TRBV5-4,CASSPTSDTEAFF,TGTGCCAGCAGCCCGACATCGGACACTGAAGCTTTCTTT
TRBJ2-7,.,TRBD2,TRBV5-1,CASSPGTSGHEQYF,TGCGCCAGCAGCCCGGGGACTAGCGGCCACGAGCAGTACTTC
TRBJ1-2,many,.,TRBV5-6,CASSLYSMGQGYTF,TGTGCCAGCAGCTTGTATTCCATGGGACAAGGCTACACCTTC
TRBJ2-1,.,.,TRBV7-7,CASSPDYGNEQFF,TGTGCCAGCAGCCCGGACTACGGCAATGAGCAGTTCTTC
TRBJ2-7,.,.,TRBV9,CASSVAPIGGAALSSYEQYF,TGTGCCAGCAGCGTAGCCCCGATTGGGGGGGCTGCACTCAGCTCCTACGAGCAGTACTTC
TRBJ2-3,.,TRBD2,TRBV27,CASSLVRERPDTQYF,TGTGCCAGCAGTTTAGTGCGGGAGAGACCAGATACGCAGTATTTT
TRBJ1-1,.,TRBD1,TRBV18,CASSPRGTGWNTEAFF,TGTGCCAGCTCACCAAGGGGGACAGGTTGGAACACTGAAGCTTTCTTT
TRBJ2-5,once,.,TRBV5-1,CASNPGLEETQYF,TGCGCCAGCAACCCGGGACTTGAAGAGACCCAGTACTTC
TRBJ2-3,.,.,TRBV15,CATSRRDIGASGDTQYF,TGTGCCACCAGCAGGAGGGACATAGGGGCCTCAGGGGATACGCAGTATTTT
TRBJ2-1,.,.,TRBV4-1,CASSQEGRKLDEQFF,TGCGCCAGCAGCCAAGAGGGCCGGAAGTTGGATGAGCAGTTCTTC
TRBJ2-5,.,TRBD2,TRBV5-4,CASSLGGSSGQETQYF,TGTGCCAGCAGCTTGGGGGGGTCTAGCGGCCAAGAGACCCAGTACTTC
TRBJ1-2,.,.,TRBV7-9,CASSLWRAVGYGYTF,TGTGCCAGCAGCTTATGGCGTGCGGTGGGCTATGGCTACACCTTC
TRBJ2-2,.,TRBD2,TRBV5-1,CASSELAGDDTGELFF,TGCGCCAGCAGCGAACTAGCGGGGGATGACACCGGGGAGCTGTTTTTT
TRBJ1-5,.,.,TRBV19,CASSILGLRDSSNQPQHF,TGTGCCAGTAGTATTCTGGGACTGAGGGACTCTAGCAATCAGCCCCAGCATTTT